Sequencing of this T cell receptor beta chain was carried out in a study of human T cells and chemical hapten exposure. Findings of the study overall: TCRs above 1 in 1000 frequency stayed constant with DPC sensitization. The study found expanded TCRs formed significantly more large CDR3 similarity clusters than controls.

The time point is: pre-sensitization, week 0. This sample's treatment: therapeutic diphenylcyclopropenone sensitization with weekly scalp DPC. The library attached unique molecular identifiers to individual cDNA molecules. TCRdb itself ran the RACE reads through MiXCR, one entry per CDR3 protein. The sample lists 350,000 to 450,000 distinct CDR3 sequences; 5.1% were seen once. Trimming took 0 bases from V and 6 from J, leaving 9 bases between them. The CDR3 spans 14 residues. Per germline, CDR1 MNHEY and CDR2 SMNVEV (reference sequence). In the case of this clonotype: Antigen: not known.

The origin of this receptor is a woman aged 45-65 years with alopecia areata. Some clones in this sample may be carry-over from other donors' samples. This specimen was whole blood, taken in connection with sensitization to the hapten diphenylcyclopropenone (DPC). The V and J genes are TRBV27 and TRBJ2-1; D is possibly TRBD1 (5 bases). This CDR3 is CASSLSQATNEQFF. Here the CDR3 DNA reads TGTGCCAGCAGTTTATCACAGGCAACCAATGAGCAGTTCTTC.